The 6 T cell receptor beta chains in this list originate from one sample, sequenced in a study of blood T cell repertoires in COVID-19. The repertoire was sequenced with immunoSEQ multiplex PCR; TCRdb's copy has only in-frame clones and lacks some. The repertoire holds some 66,000 clones, with just over 85% as singletons. The sample was peripheral blood. The receptors originated from a man over 45 with active COVID-19.

The rearrangement joins TRBV24-1 to TRBJ1-2; TRBD1 might be the D (6 bases). The CDR3 runs to 15 residues. Trimming cost V 3 bases and J 2 bases, with 12 bases left between them. The germline gives CDR1 KGHDR, CDR2 SFDVKD. Here the CDR3 reads CATSDPRTANYGYTF. CDR3 coding DNA: TGTGCCACCAGTGATCCCCGGACAGCGAACTATGGCTACACCTTC.

This chain links TRBV30 with TRBJ1-1; perhaps TRBD1 as D (5 bases). The CDR3 loop spans 13 amino acids. V dropped 5 bases and J dropped 0 bases, with 10 bases sitting between them. Germline loops: CDR1 GTSNPN, CDR2 SVGIG (reference sequence). The DNA for the CDR3 is TGTGCCTGGCAAGGGGCCTTGAACACTGAAGCTTTCTTT. This sequence encodes CAWQGALNTEAFF.

This clone was counted only a few times. At the DNA level, this CDR3 is encoded by other sequences in the same sample as well. The chain links TRBV19 to TRBJ1-5; TRBD1 is a possible D gene (5 bases). The CDR3 contains 14 residues. CDR1 and CDR2 from the germline V gene are LNHDA and SQIVND (reference sequence). V was clipped by 3 bases and J by 0 bases, with 6 bases between them. The CDR3: CASSIRDSNQPQHF. CDR3 in DNA: TGTGCCAGTAGTATCAGGGATAGCAATCAGCCCCAGCATTTT.

This clone appeared a few times. The chain carries TRBV5-1 and TRBJ2-6; D call uncertain. The germline V gene encodes CDR1 SGHRS and CDR2 YFSETQ. The CDR3 runs 15 residues. Trimming removed 2 bases from V and 0 bases from J, with 6 bases in between. The CDR3 bases are TGCGCCAGCAGCTTTCGTCCCTCTGGGGCCAACGTCCTGACTTTC. It specifies CASSFRPSGANVLTF.

The sample holds one count of this clone. The V call is TRBV12-5, the J call TRBJ1-2; D is possibly TRBD1 (5 bases). The CDR3 consists of 16 residues. CDR1 and CDR2 from the germline V gene are LGHNT and FRNRAP. The V end was cut by 0 bases, the J end by 2 bases, with 13 bases between. The CDR3 bases are TGTGCTAGTGGTTTGGTACTCGGGGGACCGAACTATGGCTACACCTTC. Protein sequence: CASGLVLGGPNYGYTF. The full variable domain, its missing parts supplied by reference TRBV12-5 and TRBJ1-2, is DARVTQTPRHKVTEMGQEVTMRCQPILGHNTVFWYRQTMMQGLELLAYFRNRAPLDDSGMPKDRFSAEMPDATLATLKIQPSEPRDSAVYFCASGLVLGGPNYGYTFGSGTRLTVV.

The V call is TRBV5-5, the J call TRBJ2-2; 7 bases are a match to TRBD1. Germline-derived CDR1 and CDR2 are SGHKS and YYEKEE (reference sequence). Unmatched junction bases numbered 6, after V lost 4 bases and J lost 0 bases. The CDR3 spans 16 residues. CDR3 nucleotide sequence: TGTGCCAGCAGCAAATCCGGGACAGCGAACACCGGGGAGCTGTTTTTT. Its translation is CASSKSGTANTGELFF.